This TCR beta chain originates from a study of blood T cell repertoires in COVID-19. Study details: T cells, B-cell-depleted T cells, or PBMCs supplied cDNA or gDNA.

Original data processing: Reference gene primer amplification in the assay estimated nucleated cell counts. Here immunoSEQ multiplex PCR was the method, and the copy in TCRdb shows in-frame clones only, minus some. The DNA was the basis for D and trimming; V, J and clone size are from that table. This sample carries under 300,000 clones, approximately 83% of them seen once, and the ten largest clones take 2.5% to 3.5%. This clone was seen just once. The CDR3 spans 13 residues. With 8 bases removed from V and 5 bases from J, the gap between germline ends came to 15 bases. The germline V gene encodes CDR1 SNHLY and CDR2 FYNNEI.

The source is a woman between 40 and 50 years old with acute COVID-19. The chain has TRBV2 and TRBJ2-5; D may be TRBD2 (6 bases). The sample was PBMCs or T cells enriched from blood (not recorded which). The CDR3 here is CASGGATGETQYF. The CDR3, as DNA: TGTGCCAGCGGCGGGGCAACGGGGGAGACCCAGTACTTC.